The entry below gives a single T cell receptor beta chain sequence along with its context. Its antigen remains unknown. The record originates from a study of shared clonotypes between healthy human individuals. Findings of the study overall: Non-shared clonotypes had lower generation probabilities than those shared by all four donors.

Only Caucasian adults living in Nashville, Tennessee served as donors. CD4+ cells were split into CD45RA+ naive and CD45RA-negative memory subsets. TCRdb keeps only in-frame clones here, not all; method: immunoSEQ multiplex PCR. The data contain millions of clones, 85% to 95% of them singletons. The receptor was isolated from a man between 18 and 35 years old in good health. The sample comprised naive CD4+ T cells sorted from blood. Subset indicated: CD45RA+ positively selected.

The CDR3 nucleotides are TGTGCCAGCAGCTCCGAGTGGGGCCGGGGGGAGACCCAGTACTTC. Protein sequence: CASSSEWGRGETQYF. The chain employs TRBV5-4 and TRBJ2-5; TRBD2 might be the D (6 bases). The germline V and J ends were trimmed by 3 bases and 5 bases, with 17 bases remaining between them. Germline V gives CDR1 SGHNT, CDR2 YYREEE (reference sequence). This CDR3 comprises 15 residues.